These 5 T cell receptor beta chains were all obtained from the same sample, sequenced in a study of T cell repertoires in cytomegalovirus infection. Antigens of these TCRs are unknown. TCRdb re-derived calls from the reads in MiXCR, one entry per CDR3 protein. The sample carries 380,000 or so distinct CDR3 sequences, nearly 35% recorded once. The specimen comprised cultured PBMCs, sampled from culture after CMV antigen stimulation. The receptors come from a human donor in good health (CMV status not recorded). Some clones in this sample may be carry-over from other donors' samples.

The chain combines TRBV12-3 or TRBV12-4 with TRBJ1-2; maybe TRBD1 (6 bases). The CDR3 loop spans 13 amino acids. The ends were cut back, 5 bases at V and 8 bases at J, with 15 bases in the middle. CDR3 sequence: CASSGQIARGYTF. In nucleotides, the CDR3 is TGTGCCAGCAGTGGACAGATCGCTAGAGGCTACACCTTC.

This chain links TRBV24-1 with TRBJ2-7, with TRBD1 matching over 10 bases. This CDR3 has 13 amino acids. Unmatched junction bases numbered 3, after V lost 4 bases and J lost 7 bases. Germline V gives CDR1 KGHDR, CDR2 SFDVKD. CDR3 DNA sequence: TGTGCCACCAGTGACGGGACAGGGGTTGAGCAGTACTTC. Its protein is CATSDGTGVEQYF.

This clonotype was found once. The J gene is TRBJ2-3, the V gene TRBV4-1, with TRBD2 matching 9 bases. The CDR3 has 15 residues. CDR1 is MGHRA, CDR2 YSYEKL, per germline. The trim removed 3 bases at V and 3 bases at J, leaving 4 bases unmatched. The DNA for the CDR3 is TGCGCCAGCAGCCAGCTAGCGGGGACGACAGATACGCAGTATTTT. Translation gives CASSQLAGTTDTQYF.

This clonotype came up a few times. V and J are TRBV12-3 or TRBV12-4 and TRBJ1-5; the D gene is possibly TRBD1 (6 bases). The CDR3 runs 18 residues. The V end was cut by 5 bases, the J end by 3 bases, with 23 bases between. For the CDR3, the DNA is TGTGCCAGCAGTCCCCACGCGATCACAGGGCTGAACAATCAGCCCCAGCATTTT. Its translation is CASSPHAITGLNNQPQHF.

This clonotype turned up a few times. The chain joins TRBV12-3 or TRBV12-4 to TRBJ1-6, with a tentative D call TRBD1 (6 bases). Between the trimmed V and J ends, which lost 1 base and 7 bases, there was a span of 11 bases. The CDR3 has 15 amino acids. DNA for the CDR3: TGTGCCAGCAGTTTAGGGGGGACACAGAATTCACCCCTCCACTTT. Protein sequence: CASSLGGTQNSPLHF.